This T cell receptor beta chain is drawn from a study of human T cells and chemical hapten exposure. A few counts support this clonotype. Each CDR3 protein is one row after TCRdb ran MiXCR on the 5' RACE reads. Of about 140,000 distinct CDR3 sequences listed, 4.1% are singletons. The authors' total RNA extraction used unfractionated whole blood. The V end was cut by 7 bases, the J end by 4 bases, with 17 bases between. CDR1 and CDR2 (germline): SGHRS, YFSETQ. The CDR3 length is 14 residues. The chain uses TRBV5-1 and TRBJ1-2; D gene uncertain. This receptor was identified in a female donor in good health. Here the CDR3 reads CASALGGEGYGYTF. The CDR3 DNA reads as TGCGCCAGCGCCCTAGGCGGCGAAGGCTATGGCTACACCTTC.